Sequencing of this T cell receptor (beta chain) was carried out in a study of CD8 T cells in ankylosing spondylitis. There are many counts of this clonotype. Its specificity is unknown. Per the germline V gene, CDR1 is SGDLS and CDR2 is YYNGEE. V was pared by 3 bases and J by 6 bases, with 9 bases of the junction left unmatched. The CDR3 sequence is 16 residues long. TCRdb re-called the 5' RACE reads through MiXCR, storing one row per CDR3 protein. Here the sample spans some 7,000 distinct CDR3 sequences, about 3% being singletons. Notes on the study in general: Earlier authors reported some of these motif variants in reactive arthritis synovial fluid and blood.

The chain combines TRBV9 with TRBJ2-2; 9 bases align to TRBD2. This sequence originates from a female donor with ankylosing spondylitis or in good health (not recorded which). Sequenced material: blood, either unsorted or a sorted T cell fraction (not recorded which). The CDR3 sequence is CASSERLAEGPGELFF. CDR3 sequence (DNA): TGTGCCAGCAGCGAACGACTAGCGGAAGGGCCCGGGGAGCTGTTTTTT.